The next 13 T cell receptor beta chains were all read from a single sample in a study of beta chain features in type 1 diabetes. All of the isolated RNA was reverse transcribed, so expressed TCRB transcripts were sequenced. Profiled with immunoSEQ multiplex PCR; TCRdb holds only in-frame clones, not every one. Here the sample spans 350,000 to 450,000 clones, roughly 13% being singletons. Sample: naive CD4+ T cells from blood. These receptor sequences come from a man aged 30 to 45 in good health.

CDR3 DNA sequence: TGTGCCAGCAGTACCCGGGAACAAGAGACCCAGTACTTC. As protein: CASSTREQETQYF. The chain has TRBV6-5 and TRBJ2-5; perhaps TRBD2 as D (5 bases). The ends were cut back, 5 bases at V and 2 bases at J, with 9 bases in the middle. Germline assignment: CDR1 MNHEY and CDR2 SVGAGI. The CDR3 contains 13 residues.

This clone was counted only a few times. This chain links TRBV18 with TRBJ2-1; 9 nucleotides align to TRBD2. Germline V gene data show CDR1 as KGHSH and CDR2 as LQKENI. The CDR3 length is 15 residues. Trimming took 3 bases from V and 7 from J; bases not matched to a gene: 7. DNA of the CDR3: TGTGCCAGCTCACCCTCGCGGGGGGGAAGGAATGAGCAGTTCTTC. It translates to CASSPSRGGRNEQFF.

The chain employs TRBV6-1 and TRBJ2-5, with D maybe TRBD2 (6 bases). The ends were cut back, 9 bases at V and 5 bases at J, with 22 bases in the middle. From germline, CDR1 is MNHNS and CDR2 SASEGT. This CDR3 comprises 15 residues. The CDR3 bases are TGTGCCAGTACGTTAGCGGTCGGTCTACGGGAGACCCAGTACTTC. Translating gives CASTLAVGLRETQYF.

In its sample, this clone was seen a few times. The chain links TRBV13 to TRBJ2-7; 11 bases are a match to TRBD2. The CDR3 has 14 amino acids. Germline trimming cut 4 bases from V and 4 bases from J; bases unmatched to any gene: 3. Germline-derived CDR1 and CDR2 are PRHDT and FYEKMQ (reference sequence). Here the CDR3 DNA reads TGTGCCAGCAGCTCACGACTAGCGGGATACGAGCAGTACTTC. It encodes CASSSRLAGYEQYF.

The chain has TRBV9 and TRBJ1-6, with TRBD1 matching 7 bases. The germline gives CDR1 SGDLS, CDR2 YYNGEE. This CDR3 contains 14 residues. With 3 bases clipped from V and 7 bases from J, the junction kept 4 bases outside the gene matches. The CDR3 bases are TGTGCCAGCAGCGAGGGGACAGTCAATTCACCCCTCCACTTT. It specifies CASSEGTVNSPLHF.

This clone was found a few times. CDR3 in amino acids: CASSLGTGRVSYEQYV. CDR3 sequence (DNA): TGTGCCAGCTCCCTCGGGACAGGCCGGGTCTCCTACGAGCAGTACGTC. The rearrangement joins TRBV18 to TRBJ2-7; TRBD1 matches at 8 bases. J was trimmed by 0 bases and V by 6 bases; bases with no gene match: 10. The germline CDR1 and CDR2 sequences are KGHSH and LQKENI. This CDR3 is 16 amino acids long.

The chain combines TRBV6-6 with TRBJ2-7; D unresolved. In germline, CDR1 is MNHNY, CDR2 SVGAGI (reference sequence). Trimming removed 5 bases from V and 2 bases from J, with 16 bases in between. This CDR3 region has 15 residues. The CDR3 bases are TGTGCCAGCAGTACATTTATTAAACAGCCCTACGAGCAGTACGTC. Residues: CASSTFIKQPYEQYV.

In nucleotides, the CDR3 is TGTGCCAGCTCACCGCGGGACGGATCACATCAGCCCCAGCATTTT. As protein: CASSPRDGSHQPQHF. The V call is TRBV18, the J call TRBJ1-5; D may be TRBD1 (5 bases). CDR1 and CDR2 (germline): KGHSH, LQKENI. V gave up 3 bases and J gave up 5 bases, with 14 bases separating them. CDR3 size: 15 residues.

J is TRBJ1-5 and V is TRBV18; 9 positions match TRBD1. Germline V lookup: CDR1 KGHSH, CDR2 LQKENI. This CDR3 is built from 15 residues. Trimming took 4 bases from V and 7 from J; bases not matched to a gene: 8. CDR3 DNA: TGTGCCAGCTCACGGGGGACAGGGTGGTACCAGCCCCAGCATTTT. Translating it yields CASSRGTGWYQPQHF.

In its sample, this clone was seen a few times. The chain combines TRBV7-3 with TRBJ2-3; D is undetermined. With 2 bases removed from V and 2 bases from J, the gap between germline ends came to 8 bases. This CDR3 spans 14 amino acids. The V gene's germline CDR1 is SGHTA and CDR2 FQGTGA. CDR3 in amino acids: CASSLGAYTDTQYF. The CDR3 nucleotides are TGTGCCAGCAGCTTAGGAGCGTACACAGATACGCAGTATTTT.

This clone occurred a few times. The chain uses TRBV5-1 and TRBJ1-2; no definite D call. The CDR3 covers 15 residues. Per the germline V gene, CDR1 is SGHRS and CDR2 is YFSETQ. V was trimmed by 1 base and J by 5 bases, leaving 15 bases between them. In DNA form, the CDR3 reads TGCGCCAGCAGCTTGCATTTAGGTCCGGTTTATGGCTACACCTTC. Amino acids: CASSLHLGPVYGYTF.

This clone was found a few times. The chain has TRBV7-2 and TRBJ2-7; 10 bases are shared with TRBD1. The CDR3 loop spans 15 amino acids. Unmatched junction bases numbered 4, after V lost 5 bases and J lost 0 bases. Germline assignment: CDR1 SGHTA and CDR2 FQGNSA. The CDR3 region is CASSGTGVPSYEQYF. CDR3 bases: TGTGCCAGCAGCGGGACAGGGGTCCCCTCCTACGAGCAGTACTTC.

The sample holds a few counts of this clone. Other DNA sequences in the sample encode the same CDR3. V is TRBV30 and J is TRBJ1-1, with D hard to call. Trimming shortened V by 3 bases and J by 8 bases, and 10 bases separated the two germline ends. Germline V gives CDR1 GTSNPN, CDR2 SVGIG (reference sequence). The CDR3 is made up of 11 amino acids. The CDR3 loop is CAWSLRTEAFF. The CDR3 bases are TGTGCCTGGAGCCTTAGGACCGAAGCTTTCTTT.